These T cell receptor beta chains were read from a single sample in a study of cytomegalovirus exposure and HLA in healthy donors. TCRdb's table, derived via immunoSEQ multiplex PCR, lists solely in-frame clones and lacks some. The sample carries some 65,000 clones, more than 75% recorded once. What was sequenced was PBMCs. These TCRs come from a girl between 5 and 17 years old in good health and CMV-seropositive. Both conserved end residues are part of each CDR3. The D gene is left open where the match is weak. Size is stated for part of the rows, as once, few or many counts, or as a class when the clone is expanded.

d_call: NA; clone_size: NA; j_call: TRBJ2-7; v_call: TRBV6-6; cdr3_nt: TGTGCCAGCAGTTACTCCAAACTAGGGTCGGACGAGCAGTACTTC; cdr3_aa: CASSYSKLGSDEQYF
d_call: NA; clone_size: NA; j_call: TRBJ2-3; v_call: TRBV28; cdr3_nt: TGTGCCAGCAGCGTAGCGAGGAGTGCGCAGTATTTT; cdr3_aa: CASSVARSAQYF
d_call: TRBD2; clone_size: NA; j_call: TRBJ2-3; v_call: TRBV11-2; cdr3_nt: TGTGCCAGCAGCACTAGCGGGAGGCGTCTAGATACGCAGTATTTT; cdr3_aa: CASSTSGRRLDTQYF
d_call: TRBD1; clone_size: NA; j_call: TRBJ1-2; v_call: TRBV25-1; cdr3_nt: TGTGCCAGCAGTGATCGGACAGGGGGTGGCTACACCTTC; cdr3_aa: CASSDRTGGGYTF
d_call: NA; clone_size: NA; j_call: TRBJ1-6; v_call: TRBV19; cdr3_nt: TGTGCCAGTAGTCCCACACGGGACGGGGGAAATTCACCCCTCCACTTT; cdr3_aa: CASSPTRDGGNSPLHF
d_call: NA; clone_size: NA; j_call: TRBJ2-7; v_call: TRBV7-2; cdr3_nt: TGTGCCAGCGGCCCAACCTCAACCTACGAGCAGTACTTC; cdr3_aa: CASGPTSTYEQYF
d_call: NA; clone_size: NA; j_call: TRBJ1-6; v_call: TRBV6-1; cdr3_nt: TGTGCCAGCAGTGGAGACATCTACGGTTCACCCCTCCACTTT; cdr3_aa: CASSGDIYGSPLHF
d_call: TRBD1; clone_size: NA; j_call: TRBJ2-3; v_call: TRBV28; cdr3_nt: TGTGCCAGCAGTTTTGGGGACAGGACCACAGATACGCAGTATTTT; cdr3_aa: CASSFGDRTTDTQYF
d_call: NA; clone_size: NA; j_call: TRBJ2-7; v_call: TRBV7-9; cdr3_nt: TGTGCCAGCAGCTTGGCGGGCCCGGGTAACGGCGAGCAGTACTTC; cdr3_aa: CASSLAGPGNGEQYF
d_call: TRBD2; clone_size: NA; j_call: TRBJ2-7; v_call: TRBV15; cdr3_nt: TGTGCCACCAGCACCGGACTAGCGGGAGCCCCCTACGAGCAGTACTTC; cdr3_aa: CATSTGLAGAPYEQYF
d_call: NA; clone_size: NA; j_call: TRBJ2-3; v_call: TRBV28; cdr3_nt: TGTGCCAGCAGTGCACCGTCCATAGCGGCAGATACGCAGTATTTT; cdr3_aa: CASSAPSIAADTQYF
d_call: TRBD1; clone_size: NA; j_call: TRBJ1-1; v_call: TRBV4-1; cdr3_nt: TGCGCCAGCAGCACTTATCAGGGGGACAACACTGAAGCTTTCTTT; cdr3_aa: CASSTYQGDNTEAFF
d_call: NA; clone_size: NA; j_call: TRBJ1-4; v_call: TRBV16; cdr3_nt: TGTGCCAGCAGCCTCGGGACATCTAATGAAAAACTGTTTTTT; cdr3_aa: CASSLGTSNEKLFF
d_call: TRBD1; clone_size: NA; j_call: TRBJ2-7; v_call: TRBV4-1; cdr3_nt: TGCGCCAGCAGCCACAAAATCAGGACAGGACTGTCCTACGAGCAGTACTTC; cdr3_aa: CASSHKIRTGLSYEQYF
d_call: TRBD2; clone_size: NA; j_call: TRBJ2-4; v_call: TRBV7-4; cdr3_nt: TGTGCCAGCAGCCCAAGGGCACTAGCGGGGGGCCTAATGGGATTAGCCAAAAACATTCAGTACTTC; cdr3_aa: CASSPRALAGGLMGLAKNIQYF
d_call: NA; clone_size: NA; j_call: TRBJ1-2; v_call: TRBV25-1; cdr3_nt: TGTGCCAGCAGAATGCCGAGGGCACCCACTAACTATGGCTACACCTTC; cdr3_aa: CASRMPRAPTNYGYTF
d_call: TRBD1; clone_size: once; j_call: TRBJ1-4; v_call: TRBV9; cdr3_nt: TGTGCCAGCAGCACGGGGACAGGGAATCAAAAACTGTTTTTT; cdr3_aa: CASSTGTGNQKLFF
d_call: NA; clone_size: NA; j_call: TRBJ1-1; v_call: TRBV9; cdr3_nt: TGTGCCAGCAGCGTCAGTATCACCACTGAAGCTTTCTTT; cdr3_aa: CASSVSITTEAFF
d_call: NA; clone_size: once; j_call: TRBJ1-1; v_call: TRBV6-4; cdr3_nt: TGTGCCAGCAGTGTTATTGTGGTGAGAACTGAAGCTTTCTTT; cdr3_aa: CASSVIVVRTEAFF
d_call: NA; clone_size: NA; j_call: TRBJ1-5; v_call: TRBV2; cdr3_nt: TGTGCCAGCGGACAAAGCAATCAGCCCCAGCATTTT; cdr3_aa: CASGQSNQPQHF
d_call: NA; clone_size: NA; j_call: TRBJ2-1; v_call: TRBV29-1; cdr3_nt: TGCAGCGTCCGGGGGAGAGCGGGCCCGAATGAGCAGTTCTTC; cdr3_aa: CSVRGRAGPNEQFF
d_call: NA; clone_size: NA; j_call: TRBJ2-7; v_call: TRBV7-9; cdr3_nt: TGTGCCAGCAGCTTAGGGGGGGTCTCCTACGAGCAGTACTTC; cdr3_aa: CASSLGGVSYEQYF
d_call: NA; clone_size: NA; j_call: TRBJ1-1; v_call: TRBV14; cdr3_nt: TGTGCCAGCACAGATAAGGGGGACACTGAAGCTTTCTTT; cdr3_aa: CASTDKGDTEAFF
d_call: TRBD2; clone_size: NA; j_call: TRBJ2-5; v_call: TRBV9; cdr3_nt: TGTGCCAGCAGCGCCTCTGGACTAGCGGTCCAAGAGACCCAGTACTTC; cdr3_aa: CASSASGLAVQETQYF
d_call: TRBD1; clone_size: NA; j_call: TRBJ1-5; v_call: TRBV6-1; cdr3_nt: TGTGCCAGCAGTGAAAGCAGGGACAGAAATCAGCCCCAGCATTTT; cdr3_aa: CASSESRDRNQPQHF
d_call: TRBD1; clone_size: NA; j_call: TRBJ1-5; v_call: TRBV7-2; cdr3_nt: TGTGCCAGCAGCTTAGTGGGACAGGGGGCTCGGAATCAGCCCCAGCATTTT; cdr3_aa: CASSLVGQGARNQPQHF
d_call: NA; clone_size: NA; j_call: TRBJ2-7; v_call: TRBV6-5; cdr3_nt: TGTGCCAGCAGGGTTTACAGGGACCGTAACTACGAGCAGTACTTC; cdr3_aa: CASRVYRDRNYEQYF
d_call: NA; clone_size: NA; j_call: TRBJ2-7; v_call: TRBV28; cdr3_nt: TGTGCCAGCAGTCCCAGACAGCAACTCTACGAGCAGTACTTC; cdr3_aa: CASSPRQQLYEQYF
d_call: TRBD1; clone_size: NA; j_call: TRBJ1-6; v_call: TRBV5-8; cdr3_nt: TGTGCCAGCAGCATAGGGACAGGACTTTTTAATTCACCCCTCCACTTT; cdr3_aa: CASSIGTGLFNSPLHF
d_call: NA; clone_size: NA; j_call: TRBJ2-7; v_call: TRBV7-9; cdr3_nt: TGTGCCAGCAGCTTAGGGGGCAGGGACGAGCAGTACTTC; cdr3_aa: CASSLGGRDEQYF
d_call: TRBD2; clone_size: NA; j_call: TRBJ2-2; v_call: TRBV29-1; cdr3_nt: TGCAGCGTAAGACTAGCGGGAAACACCGGGGAGCTGTTTTTT; cdr3_aa: CSVRLAGNTGELFF
d_call: NA; clone_size: few; j_call: TRBJ2-1; v_call: TRBV6-1; cdr3_nt: TGTGCCAGCGGCGGAACATGGTACAATGAGCAGTTCTTC; cdr3_aa: CASGGTWYNEQFF
d_call: TRBD2; clone_size: NA; j_call: TRBJ2-2; v_call: TRBV7-2; cdr3_nt: TGTGCCAGCAGTTATCTAGCGGGAGGATTTGACACCGGGGAGCTGTTTTTT; cdr3_aa: CASSYLAGGFDTGELFF
d_call: NA; clone_size: NA; j_call: TRBJ1-3; v_call: TRBV18; cdr3_nt: TGTGCCAGCTCACGGACCGGGACAAACTCTGGAAACACCATATATTTT; cdr3_aa: CASSRTGTNSGNTIYF
d_call: TRBD2; clone_size: NA; j_call: TRBJ2-1; v_call: TRBV6-8; cdr3_nt: TGTGCCAGCAGCGGAACTAGCGGGGACTACAATGAGCAGTTCTTC; cdr3_aa: CASSGTSGDYNEQFF
d_call: TRBD2; clone_size: NA; j_call: TRBJ2-1; v_call: TRBV4-2; cdr3_nt: TGTGCCAGCCTTGGGCTAGCGGGAGCGAAGGGGTACAATGAGCAGTTCTTC; cdr3_aa: CASLGLAGAKGYNEQFF
d_call: TRBD1; clone_size: NA; j_call: TRBJ2-2; v_call: TRBV7-8; cdr3_nt: TGTGCCAGCAGCTTGCAACAGGGGGCGCTATCCGGGGAGCTGTTTTTT; cdr3_aa: CASSLQQGALSGELFF
d_call: NA; clone_size: NA; j_call: TRBJ1-6; v_call: TRBV11-2; cdr3_nt: TGTGCCAGCAGCCGAGCCCCGACAGATTATAATTCACCCCTCCACTTT; cdr3_aa: CASSRAPTDYNSPLHF
d_call: NA; clone_size: few; j_call: TRBJ1-3; v_call: TRBV28; cdr3_nt: TGTGCCAGCAGTGTCGGGGTGGGGGGAAACACCATATATTTT; cdr3_aa: CASSVGVGGNTIYF
d_call: NA; clone_size: NA; j_call: TRBJ1-6; v_call: TRBV30; cdr3_nt: TGTGCCTGGGGGTCGGACGGAGGGGAGGGTTCACCCCTCCACTTT; cdr3_aa: CAWGSDGGEGSPLHF
d_call: NA; clone_size: NA; j_call: TRBJ2-2; v_call: TRBV4-3; cdr3_nt: TGCGCCAGCAGCCAACTCGGGGGATTCGGGGAGCTGTTTTTT; cdr3_aa: CASSQLGGFGELFF
d_call: TRBD1; clone_size: NA; j_call: TRBJ1-5; v_call: TRBV2; cdr3_nt: TGTGCCAGCAGTCAATATGGGACAGGCAATCAGCCCCAGCATTTT; cdr3_aa: CASSQYGTGNQPQHF
d_call: TRBD1; clone_size: NA; j_call: TRBJ2-7; v_call: TRBV20-1; cdr3_nt: TGCAGTGCAACGACAGGGGACGAGCAGTACTTC; cdr3_aa: CSATTGDEQYF
d_call: NA; clone_size: NA; j_call: TRBJ2-3; v_call: TRBV5-1; cdr3_nt: TGCGCCAGCAGCTTGGGGCCACTCCGGGATTCAAGACTTCAGACAGATACGCAGTATTTT; cdr3_aa: CASSLGPLRDSRLQTDTQYF
d_call: NA; clone_size: NA; j_call: TRBJ2-7; v_call: TRBV14; cdr3_nt: TGTGCCAGCAGCGATAAACTTCGCTCCGAGCAGTACTTC; cdr3_aa: CASSDKLRSEQYF
d_call: NA; clone_size: NA; j_call: TRBJ2-3; v_call: TRBV9; cdr3_nt: TGTGCCAGCAGCGCCCCTAACGGGAATACGCAGTATTTT; cdr3_aa: CASSAPNGNTQYF
d_call: NA; clone_size: NA; j_call: TRBJ2-1; v_call: TRBV7-2; cdr3_nt: TGTGCCAGCAGCCCCCGGTACAGCGAGCAGTTCTTC; cdr3_aa: CASSPRYSEQFF
d_call: NA; clone_size: NA; j_call: TRBJ2-2; v_call: TRBV4-1; cdr3_nt: TGCGCCAGCAGCCACCACGGGGGGGACAGGGTGGTCTGGACGAACACCGGGGAGCTGTTTTTT; cdr3_aa: CASSHHGGDRVVWTNTGELFF
d_call: TRBD2; clone_size: NA; j_call: TRBJ2-1; v_call: TRBV7-9; cdr3_nt: TGTGCCAGCAGCTCCCGGACTAGCGGCTTCTACAATGAGCAGTTCTTC; cdr3_aa: CASSSRTSGFYNEQFF
d_call: NA; clone_size: NA; j_call: TRBJ2-1; v_call: TRBV28; cdr3_nt: TGTGCCAGCAGAATCGGTGACAGTAAGCAGTTCTTC; cdr3_aa: CASRIGDSKQFF